Listed below are T cell receptor beta chains from one sample, sequenced in a study of shared clonotypes between healthy human individuals. The table came from immunoSEQ multiplex PCR; TCRdb's copy has only in-frame clones and leaves some out. This sample has millions of clones, with approximately 94% found just once. The sequenced material came from naive CD8+ T cells sorted from blood. The source is a man aged 18 to 35 in good health. The CDR3 runs from the conserved cysteine through the conserved F or W. A D gene is named only where the DNA matches it firmly. Some rows have no size entry. The others give once, few or many, or a class for an expanded clone.

- | TRBJ1-2 | TRBV30 | - | TGTGCCTGGACCTCACAGGGCTGGGAGGGCTACACCTTC | CAWTSQGWEGYTF
- | TRBJ1-2 | TRBV6-5 | - | TGTGCCAGCAGTTACTCGAGAGGGCTTGGGAATGGCTACACCTTC | CASSYSRGLGNGYTF
- | TRBJ2-7 | TRBV7-9 | - | TGTGCCAGCAGCGGCAGGCACTCCTACGAGCAGTACTTC | CASSGRHSYEQYF
TRBD1 | TRBJ2-1 | TRBV28 | - | TGTGCCAGCAGTTTGCTGACAGGGGTCCGCAATGAGCAGTTCTTC | CASSLLTGVRNEQFF
TRBD2 | TRBJ2-1 | TRBV9 | - | TGTGCCAGCAGCGCCCCTAGCGGGGGCTACAATGAGCAGTTCTTC | CASSAPSGGYNEQFF
- | TRBJ2-3 | TRBV11-3 | - | TGTGCCAGCAGCCCGGAGGGGGGGACTAGCACAGATACGCAGTATTTT | CASSPEGGTSTDTQYF
TRBD2 | TRBJ2-2 | TRBV4-1 | - | TGCGCCAGCAGCCAAGACGGCCTAGCGGGAGCTCGCACCAGGGAGCTGTTTTTT | CASSQDGLAGARTRELFF
TRBD1 | TRBJ2-5 | TRBV7-9 | - | TGTGCCAGCAGCGGGACAGCCCAAGAGACCCAGTACTTC | CASSGTAQETQYF
TRBD1 | TRBJ2-7 | TRBV5-4 | - | TGTGCCAGCAGCTTGGGGGACAGGGGGCAAGAGCAGTACTTC | CASSLGDRGQEQYF
TRBD1 | TRBJ2-1 | TRBV7-6 | once | TGTGCCAGCAGCTTGGGACAGGGGCGGAATGAGCAGTTCTTC | CASSLGQGRNEQFF
- | TRBJ1-2 | TRBV4-1 | few | TGCGCCAGCAGCCAAGAGGATGACCACTTCTTCTATGGCTACACCTTC | CASSQEDDHFFYGYTF
- | TRBJ1-1 | TRBV11-1 | - | TGTGCCAGCTCTTTCAGGATGAACACTGAAGCTTTCTTT | CASSFRMNTEAFF
- | TRBJ2-7 | TRBV5-1 | - | TGCGCCAGCAGCCCAAGGGGAGAACCCTACGAGCAGTACTTC | CASSPRGEPYEQYF
- | TRBJ2-1 | TRBV9 | - | TGTGCCAGCAGCGTAGAGTGGGAGGCCCACAATGAGCAGTTCTTC | CASSVEWEAHNEQFF
- | TRBJ2-1 | TRBV4-1 | - | TGCGCCAGCAGCCAAGTACGCGGCTCCTACAATGAGCAGTTCTTC | CASSQVRGSYNEQFF
- | TRBJ1-6 | TRBV28 | - | TGTGCCAGCAGGCAATATAATTCACCCCTCCACTTT | CASRQYNSPLHF
- | TRBJ1-3 | TRBV6-1 | - | TGTGCCAGCAGTGACGGCGGATCTGGAAACACCATATATTTT | CASSDGGSGNTIYF
TRBD2 | TRBJ2-7 | TRBV4-1 | - | TGCGCCAGCAGCCAAGAGGGTAGCGGGGGTTTCTACGAGCAGTACTTC | CASSQEGSGGFYEQYF
- | TRBJ2-7 | TRBV5-1 | - | TGCGCCAGCAGCTTGGCCGTCGGTAGCGGCTCCTACGAGCAGTACTTC | CASSLAVGSGSYEQYF
TRBD2 | TRBJ2-1 | TRBV2 | - | TGTGCCAGCAGGGGGACTAGCGGGAAGTATGAGCAGTTCTTC | CASRGTSGKYEQFF
- | TRBJ1-5 | TRBV13 | - | TGTGCCAGCAGCTTAGGGGTGGCCTCTAGCAATCAGCCCCAGCATTTT | CASSLGVASSNQPQHF
- | TRBJ2-6 | TRBV19 | - | TGTGCCAGTAGTATTTCGGAGGGGGCAGCAACTGGGGCCAACGTCCTGACTTTC | CASSISEGAATGANVLTF
TRBD2 | TRBJ2-5 | TRBV7-9 | - | TGTGCCAGCAGCTTATCGGGAGGTGGCGGTGGCGTTCAAGAGACCCAGTACTTC | CASSLSGGGGGVQETQYF
TRBD1 | TRBJ2-1 | TRBV7-9 | - | TGTGCCAGCAGCTCATACAGGGGGATCAACAATGAGCAGTTCTTC | CASSSYRGINNEQFF
- | TRBJ2-7 | TRBV6-6 | - | TGTGCCAGCAGTTACTCAACTGGGGGCCCAATATACGAGCAGTACTTC | CASSYSTGGPIYEQYF
- | TRBJ2-3 | TRBV11-2 | - | TGTGCCAGCAGCTTAGTGTGGCGAGGGGGACCAGATACGCAGTATTTT | CASSLVWRGGPDTQYF
- | TRBJ2-3 | TRBV2 | - | TGTGCAGACTTCCTGTGGAGTGCAGATACGCAGTATTTT | CADFLWSADTQYF
- | TRBJ1-1 | TRBV7-6 | - | TGTGCCAGCAGCTTAGGAATGGGGGGCTGGGGCACTGAAGCTTTCTTT | CASSLGMGGWGTEAFF
- | TRBJ2-2 | TRBV9 | - | TGTGCCAGCAGCGTAGGGCTCGCGGCCGGGGAGCTGTTTTTT | CASSVGLAAGELFF
TRBD1 | TRBJ1-4 | TRBV7-9 | - | TGTGCCAGCAGCCCCGGACAGGGGCAACGAGAAAAACTGTTTTTT | CASSPGQGQREKLFF
- | TRBJ2-7 | TRBV14 | - | TGTGCCAGCAGCCAAGGGGTTACCTACGAGCAGTACTTC | CASSQGVTYEQYF
- | TRBJ2-2 | TRBV9 | - | TGTGCCAGCAGCGTAGAGGGATCGTGGCAGGGTAACACCGGGGAGCTGTTTTTT | CASSVEGSWQGNTGELFF
- | TRBJ2-7 | TRBV7-9 | - | TGTGCCAGCAGCTCCACCGCAGGGGAGAGCTCCTACGAGCAGTACTTC | CASSSTAGESSYEQYF
- | TRBJ1-6 | TRBV27 | - | TGTGCCAGCAGTTTATCCTCAAATATGAATTCGCCCCTCCACTTT | CASSLSSNMNSPLHF
- | TRBJ2-2 | TRBV27 | - | TGTGCCAGCTCTAAAATTCGCGTGGGAGGGAACACCGGGGAGCTGTTTTTT | CASSKIRVGGNTGELFF